This T cell receptor beta chain appears in the sequencing data of a study of cytomegalovirus exposure and HLA in healthy donors. Concerning this clone: The target antigen is unknown.

Whole-study results and caveats: In presence/absence analyses, roughly uniform sequencing depth across donors was assumed. A likely sequencing artifact accounted for one observed cluster of highly shared sequence variants.

60 Vbeta and 13 Jbeta primers were used in PCR. Assay used: immunoSEQ multiplex PCR; TCRdb lists only in-frame clones, some missing. The top ten clones hold 6.5% to 8.5% of a sample with about 160,000 clones, 60% to 85% of them seen once. Germline CDR1 is SGHRS and CDR2 is YFSETQ. CDR3 length: 15 residues. Sequenced input: PBMCs. The V gene is TRBV5-1, the J gene TRBJ2-5, with 10 bases aligning to TRBD2. The end of the DNA is better explained by TRBJ2-7, so the J call may be wrong. This clonotype was sampled from a woman between 40 and 50 years old in good health and CMV-seropositive. The CDR3 is CASRELAGSIYEQYF. CDR3 in DNA: TGCGCCAGCAGAGAACTAGCGGGGAGCATCTACGAGCAGTACTTC.